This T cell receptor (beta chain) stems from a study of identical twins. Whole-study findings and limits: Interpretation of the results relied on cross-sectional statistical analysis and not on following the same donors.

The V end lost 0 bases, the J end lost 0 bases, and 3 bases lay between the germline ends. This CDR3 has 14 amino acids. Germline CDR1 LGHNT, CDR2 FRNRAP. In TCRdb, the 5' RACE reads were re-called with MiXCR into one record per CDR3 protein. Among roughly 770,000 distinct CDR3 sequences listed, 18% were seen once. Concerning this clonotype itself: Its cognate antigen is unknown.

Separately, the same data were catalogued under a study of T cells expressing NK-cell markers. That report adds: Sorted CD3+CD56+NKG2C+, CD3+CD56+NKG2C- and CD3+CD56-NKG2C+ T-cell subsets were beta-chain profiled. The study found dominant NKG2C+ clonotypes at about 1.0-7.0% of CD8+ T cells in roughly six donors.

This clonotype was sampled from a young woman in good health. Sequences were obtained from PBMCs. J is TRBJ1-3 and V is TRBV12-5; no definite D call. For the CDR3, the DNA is TGTGCTAGTGGTTTGGTACTCTCTGGAAACACCATATATTTT. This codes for CASGLVLSGNTIYF.